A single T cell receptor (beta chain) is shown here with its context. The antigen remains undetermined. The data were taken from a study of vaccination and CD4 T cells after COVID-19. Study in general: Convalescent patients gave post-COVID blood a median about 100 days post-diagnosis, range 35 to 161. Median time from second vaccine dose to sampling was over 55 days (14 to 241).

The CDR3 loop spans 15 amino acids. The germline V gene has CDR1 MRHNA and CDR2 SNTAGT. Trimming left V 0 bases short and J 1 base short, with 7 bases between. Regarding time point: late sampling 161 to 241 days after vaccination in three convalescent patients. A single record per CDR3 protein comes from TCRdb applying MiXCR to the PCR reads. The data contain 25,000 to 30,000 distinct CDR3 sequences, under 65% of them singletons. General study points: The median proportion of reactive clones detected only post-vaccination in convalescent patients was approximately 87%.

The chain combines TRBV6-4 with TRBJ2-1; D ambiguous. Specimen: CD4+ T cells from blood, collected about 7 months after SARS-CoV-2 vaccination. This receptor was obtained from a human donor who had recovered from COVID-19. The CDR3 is CASSDSRSSYNEQFF. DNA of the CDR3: TGTGCCAGCAGTGACTCAAGGAGTTCCTACAATGAGCAGTTCTTC.